The clone carrying this T cell receptor (beta chain) has only a few counts. Its antigen is currently unknown. This entry comes from a study of identical twins. Whole-study findings and limits: Models, which agreed with sharing between unrelated individuals, nonetheless underestimated the out-of-frame TCR alpha sharing seen in monozygotic twins.

The CDR3 is 18 amino acids. V shed 2 bases, J shed 6 bases, and the junction held 17 bases outside the gene matches. Germline CDR1 and CDR2: GTSNPN and SVGIG (reference sequence). No donor was unhealthy or non-Caucasian. TCRdb re-analysed the 5' RACE reads in MiXCR, keeping a single row per CDR3 protein. This table holds 230,000 or so distinct CDR3 sequences, about 8% found once. This sample also belongs to another study, concerning yellow fever vaccine responses in identical twins.

The chain carries TRBV30 and TRBJ2-1; TRBD2 matches at 9 bases. The receptor comes from a young woman in good health. The sample was CD8+ T cells sorted from blood. In DNA form, the CDR3 reads TGTGCCTGGAGTCCAACAGAGGTTCCGAGCGGGGGGCTCAATGAGCAGTTCTTC. Amino acid sequence: CAWSPTEVPSGGLNEQFF.